The sequence of this T cell receptor (beta chain) was determined in a study of molecular identifiers for immune sequencing clone quantification listed by TCRdb under 2018. A note on the overall study: In a replicate experiment, RNA from around 20,000 or 100,000 naive CD8 T cells was split into five aliquots, four of which were sequenced. The study was a methods study using CD8 T cells to benchmark molecular-identifier clustering-based TCR repertoire sequencing (MIDCIRS) and TCR RNA copy counting.

Library creation used PCR. The sequencer listed for this sample is Illumina HiSeq 4000. Bulk TCR libraries were made following a previously described method, with the TCR primers given in Table S5. Total RNA was purified with the Qiagen AllPrep DNA/RNA kit. Before any analysis, reads coming from multiple sequencing runs of the same library were combined into one pool. The study's own analysis went as follows. Reads were retained only if an exact TCR constant sequence was present, and the retained reads were trimmed to 150 nt and grouped according to their 12-nt molecular barcodes. Within each barcode group, reads were sub-clustered at a 15% Levenshtein threshold, and quality-weighted consensus sequences were built per RNA molecule. Non-functional sequences were removed, as were lower-count sequences one edit away from another. Based on a fit of two negative binomial distributions, barcode sub-clusters having less than 20% of the maximum read count were discarded. TCRdb itself trimmed the public reads at Q25 with fastp, ran MiXCR and retained productive beta chains. Each CDR3 protein gets just one entry, which takes the most common genes and DNA from the rows behind it. The V and J calls and clone size are TCRdb's, not the authors'. The sample has around 470,000 distinct CDR3 sequences on record, 20% to 25% of them singletons. In total, the top ten clones hold around 0.84% of the sample.

CDR1 SGHTA and CDR2 FQGNSA are derived from the germline V gene. From cysteine to phenylalanine, the CDR3 is 16 amino acids long. CDR3 DNA only is kept here, 48 bases in frame from base 1. The junction shows trimming of 7 bases on V and 4 bases on J, and the gene matches do not reach 9 bases of it. Overall study outcomes, separate from this receptor: About 2.9 recovered TCR RNA copies per cell were obtained by modeling, versus roughly 10 by digital PCR, implying a capture efficiency of 30% to 35%. Even against a background of 750,000 to 1,000,000 naive CD8 T cells, spiked-in Jurkat TCR RNA amounting to a single cell's worth was reported to be detectable. Spiked-in Jurkat TCR RNA (around 9 copies' worth), which is not part of the donor repertoire, was contained in the naive libraries. When barcode sub-clustering was not used, chimeric consensus sequences inflated TCR diversity, with chimeras reaching as high as 47%. Highly expanded clone sizes could be underestimated if identical TCR molecules share a barcode. In CMV-specific effector cells, over 97% of molecules were held by clones above 20 RNA copies, whereas under 1% of molecules were held by such clones in naive cells.

On this clonotype: The antigen it binds to is not known. The record has no base qualities; no much larger clone is one base away.

Libraries of naive CD8 T cells were generated from about 21,000 to 970,000 sorted cells, with 10%, 30% or 50% of the purified RNA used. Naive CD8 T cells were FACS-sorted as CD8+CD4-CCR7+CD45RA+ on a BD FACSAria II into RLT Plus buffer. To test detection sensitivity, Jurkat RNA equivalent to roughly eleven TCR copies was spiked into samples of about 17,000-1,100,000 naive CD8 T cells. Enrichment of CD8 T cells was performed with RosetteSep CD8+ T Cell Enrichment Cocktail and Ficoll-Paque, after which ACK red cell lysis was carried out. This clonotype was obtained from a human donor in good health. Some libraries in this study had Jurkat cell RNA spiked in. This receptor chain uses TRBV7-2 and TRBJ2-2; 10 junctional bases match TRBD1. The specimen sequenced was naive CD8+ T cells from blood, with Jurkat cell RNA spiked in. This specimen's cell subset or site label, interpreted: FACS-sorted CD8+CD4-CCR7+CD45RA+ naive T cells. The DNA sequence follows: TGTGCCAGCACCCCGGGACAGGGGAAGGGCACCGGGGAGCTGTTTTTT. It specifies CASTPGQGKGTGELFF.